The TCR beta chain under discussion was sequenced for a study of long-term antiretroviral therapy in people with HIV. Study-wide findings and caveats: Whichever time point was examined, clones expanded before ART dominated the repertoire.

For this clone: Its target is not known.

immunoSEQ v3.0 was run at survey level. Sequenced by immunoSEQ multiplex PCR; TCRdb stores in-frame clones only, minus some. The sample holds roughly 27,000 clones; 85% are singletons and the top ten take 8% to 9.5%. The germline V and J ends were trimmed by 4 bases and 5 bases, with 6 bases remaining between them. CDR1 DFQATT and CDR2 SNEGSKA come from the germline V gene (reference sequence). The CDR3 contains 10 residues. The rearrangement links TRBV20-1 to TRBJ2-7, with D uncertain. Here the sequenced sample was unsorted PBMCs, taken 2.3 years after starting antiretroviral therapy. The clonotype originates from a man aged 35-49 years with HIV. The chain's CDR3 is CSANKNEQYF. The DNA for the CDR3 is TGCAGTGCTAATAAGAACGAGCAGTACTTC.